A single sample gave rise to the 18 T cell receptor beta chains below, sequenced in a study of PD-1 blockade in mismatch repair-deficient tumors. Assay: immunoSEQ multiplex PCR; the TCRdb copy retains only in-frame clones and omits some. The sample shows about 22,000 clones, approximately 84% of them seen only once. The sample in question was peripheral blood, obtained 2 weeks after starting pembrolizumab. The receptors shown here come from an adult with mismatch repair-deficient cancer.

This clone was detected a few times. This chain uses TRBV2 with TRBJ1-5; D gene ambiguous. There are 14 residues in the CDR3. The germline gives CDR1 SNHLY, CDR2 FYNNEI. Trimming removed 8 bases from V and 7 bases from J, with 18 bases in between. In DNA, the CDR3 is TGTGCCAGCGGGCGAGACACCCGGGAGCAGCCCCAGCATTTT. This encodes CASGRDTREQPQHF.

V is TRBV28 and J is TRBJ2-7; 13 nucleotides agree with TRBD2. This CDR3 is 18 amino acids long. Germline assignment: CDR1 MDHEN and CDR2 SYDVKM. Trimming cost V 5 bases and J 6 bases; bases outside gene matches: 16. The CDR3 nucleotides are TGTGCCAGCAGTCCTCGACGGACTAGCGGGAGAGTCGGCGGCGAGCAGTACTTC. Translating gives CASSPRRTSGRVGGEQYF.

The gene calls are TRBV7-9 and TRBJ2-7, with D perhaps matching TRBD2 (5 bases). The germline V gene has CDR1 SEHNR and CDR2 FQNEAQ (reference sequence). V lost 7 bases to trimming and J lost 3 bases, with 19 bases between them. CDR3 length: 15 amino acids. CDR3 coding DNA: TGTGCCAGCATATTATTTCGGGGAGTTATCTACGAGCAGTACTTC. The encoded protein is CASILFRGVIYEQYF.

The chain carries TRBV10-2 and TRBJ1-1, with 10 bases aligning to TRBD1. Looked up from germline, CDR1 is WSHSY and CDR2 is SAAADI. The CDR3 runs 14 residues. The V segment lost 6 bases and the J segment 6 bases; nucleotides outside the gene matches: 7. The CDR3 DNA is TGCGCCAGCAGGGACAGGGGGGATATACCTGAAGCTTTCTTT. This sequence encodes CASRDRGDIPEAFF.

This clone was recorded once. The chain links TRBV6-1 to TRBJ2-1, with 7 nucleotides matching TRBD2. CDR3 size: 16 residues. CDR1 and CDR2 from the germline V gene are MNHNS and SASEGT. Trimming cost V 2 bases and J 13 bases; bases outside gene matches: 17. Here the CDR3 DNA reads TGTGCCAGCAGTGAAAGATCGGCGGCTAGCGGACCCCTACAGTTCTTC. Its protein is CASSERSAASGPLQFF.

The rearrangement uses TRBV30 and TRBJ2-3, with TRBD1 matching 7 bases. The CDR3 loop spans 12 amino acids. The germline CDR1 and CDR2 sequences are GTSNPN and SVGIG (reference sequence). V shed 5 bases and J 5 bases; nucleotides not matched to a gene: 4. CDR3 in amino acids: CAWQGVGDTQYF. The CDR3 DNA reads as TGTGCCTGGCAGGGGGTAGGAGATACGCAGTATTTT.

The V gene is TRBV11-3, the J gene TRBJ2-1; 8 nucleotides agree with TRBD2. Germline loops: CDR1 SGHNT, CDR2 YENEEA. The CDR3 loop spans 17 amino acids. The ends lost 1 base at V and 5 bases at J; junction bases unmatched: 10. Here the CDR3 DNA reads TGTGCCAGCAGCTTAGGAGGGTCGGGAGGGCAACACAATGAGCAGTTCTTC. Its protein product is CASSLGGSGGQHNEQFF. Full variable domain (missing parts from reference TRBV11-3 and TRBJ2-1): EAGVVQSPRYKIIEKKQPVAFWCNPISGHNTLYWYLQNLGQGPELLIRYENEEAVDDSQLPKDRFSAERLKGVDSTLKIQPAELGDSAVYLCASSLGGSGGQHNEQFFGPGTRLTVL.

CDR3 sequence reads: CATSRAGFSTDTQYF. DNA of the CDR3: TGTGCCACCAGCAGAGCCGGGTTTAGCACAGATACGCAGTATTTT. V and J are TRBV15 and TRBJ2-3; no firm D call. The CDR3 length is 15 residues. V lost 1 base and J 0 bases, leaving 8 bases between the germline ends. Germline V gene data show CDR1 as LNHNV and CDR2 as YYDKDF (reference sequence).

CDR3 loop: CASSQDNQPQHF. The CDR3 DNA sequence: TGTGCCAGCAGTCAGGACAATCAGCCCCAGCATTTT. The chain carries TRBV5-4 and TRBJ1-5; D not certain. From germline, CDR1 is SGHNT and CDR2 YYREEE (reference sequence). The CDR3 loop spans 12 amino acids. V lost 5 bases, J lost 3 bases, and 6 bases lay in between.

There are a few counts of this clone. The CDR3: CAATPGTGDTGELFF. The DNA for the CDR3 is TGTGCAGCAACCCCCGGGACAGGGGACACCGGGGAGCTGTTTTTT. J is TRBJ2-2 and V is TRBV30; 10 bases align to TRBD1. The CDR3 loop spans 15 amino acids. Germline lookup yields CDR1 GTSNPN and CDR2 SVGIG (reference sequence).

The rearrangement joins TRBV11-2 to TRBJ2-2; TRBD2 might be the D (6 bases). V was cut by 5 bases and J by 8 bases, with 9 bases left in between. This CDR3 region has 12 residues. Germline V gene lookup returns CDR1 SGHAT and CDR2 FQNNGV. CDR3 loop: CASSPGGGELFF. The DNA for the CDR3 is TGTGCCAGCAGCCCCGGGGGAGGGGAGCTGTTTTTT.

This CDR3 reads CASTPTSGAYNEQFF. Here the CDR3 DNA reads TGTGCCAGCACCCCAACTAGCGGGGCTTACAATGAGCAGTTCTTC. J is TRBJ2-1 and V is TRBV6-5; 10 nucleotides match TRBD2. Germline assignment: CDR1 MNHEY and CDR2 SVGAGI. V lost 7 bases, J lost 4 bases, and 7 bases stayed unmatched. The length of the CDR3 is 15 residues.

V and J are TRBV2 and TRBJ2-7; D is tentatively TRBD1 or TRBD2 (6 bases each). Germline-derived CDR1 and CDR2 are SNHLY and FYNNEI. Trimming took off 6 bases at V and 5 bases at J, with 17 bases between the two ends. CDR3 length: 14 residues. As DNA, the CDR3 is TGTGCCAGCAGCCAGCTTAATAGGGGGGACGAGCAGTACTTC. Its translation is CASSQLNRGDEQYF.

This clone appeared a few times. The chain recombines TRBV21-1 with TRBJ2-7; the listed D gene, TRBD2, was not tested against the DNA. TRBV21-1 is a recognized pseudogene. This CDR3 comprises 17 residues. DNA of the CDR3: TGTGCCAGCAGCGCCCCCATCCCGACCGGGAGGGCCTACGAGCAGTACTTC. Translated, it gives CASSAPIPTGRAYEQYF.

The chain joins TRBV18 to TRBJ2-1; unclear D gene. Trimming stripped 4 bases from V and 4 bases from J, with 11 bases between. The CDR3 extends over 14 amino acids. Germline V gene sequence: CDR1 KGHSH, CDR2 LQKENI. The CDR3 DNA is TGTGCCAGCTCACTGTCAGGCCCGTACAATGAGCAGTTCTTC. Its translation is CASSLSGPYNEQFF.

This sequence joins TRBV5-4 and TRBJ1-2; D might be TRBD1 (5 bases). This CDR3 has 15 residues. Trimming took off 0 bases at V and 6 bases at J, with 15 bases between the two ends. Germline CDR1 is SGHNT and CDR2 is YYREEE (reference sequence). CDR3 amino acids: CASSLALGDFNGYTF. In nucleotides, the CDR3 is TGTGCCAGCAGCTTGGCGCTAGGGGATTTCAATGGCTACACCTTC.

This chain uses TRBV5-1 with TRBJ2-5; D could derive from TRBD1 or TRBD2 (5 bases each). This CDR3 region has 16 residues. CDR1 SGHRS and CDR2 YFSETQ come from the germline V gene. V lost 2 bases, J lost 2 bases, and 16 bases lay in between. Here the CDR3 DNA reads TGCGCCAGCAGCTTTCGAGTCGGGGCGTCACAAGAGACCCAGTACTTC. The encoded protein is CASSFRVGASQETQYF.

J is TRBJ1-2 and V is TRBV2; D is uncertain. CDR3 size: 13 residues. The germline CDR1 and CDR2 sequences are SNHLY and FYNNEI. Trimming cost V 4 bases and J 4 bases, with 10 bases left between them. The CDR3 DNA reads TGTGCCAGCAGTGTGGACGTACTCTATGGCTACACCTTC. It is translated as CASSVDVLYGYTF.